The 26 T cell receptor beta chains below come from one sample, sequenced in a study of cytomegalovirus exposure and HLA in healthy donors. The PCR made use of 60 Vbeta and 13 Jbeta primers. Sequenced by immunoSEQ multiplex PCR; TCRdb stores in-frame clones only, minus some. Of about 130,000 clones in the sample, about 76% were seen once. Sequencing was done on a sample of PBMCs. The receptor set was obtained from a male donor in good health and CMV-seronegative.

The chain has TRBV29-1 and TRBJ2-7; TRBD2 agrees at 9 bases. CDR1 and CDR2 from the germline V gene are SQVTM and ANQGSEA. This CDR3 spans 13 amino acids. V shed 5 bases, J shed 1 base, and the junction held 3 bases outside the gene matches. This CDR3 is CSVSSGGSYEQYF. CDR3 DNA sequence: TGCAGCGTTAGTAGCGGGGGTTCCTACGAGCAGTACTTC.

The chain couples TRBV6-1 to TRBJ2-7; TRBD2 matches 13 bases. Trimming removed 5 bases from V and 12 bases from J; junction bases left unmatched: 10. The V gene's germline CDR1 is MNHNS and CDR2 SASEGT. The CDR3 covers 14 residues. The CDR3 spells CASSPGLAGLWGYF. For the CDR3, the DNA is TGTGCCAGCAGTCCGGGACTAGCGGGACTCTGGGGGTACTTC.

This clone has just one count. V is TRBV19 and J is TRBJ1-1; 8 bases fit TRBD1. V trimming: 7 bases; J trimming: 6 bases; junction bases outside the gene matches: 4. Per the germline V gene, CDR1 is LNHDA and CDR2 is SQIVND (reference sequence). The CDR3 covers 12 residues. CDR3 DNA: TGTGCCAGTAATACAGGGGGGCCTGAAGCTTTCTTT. As protein: CASNTGGPEAFF.

The genes are TRBV18 and TRBJ2-7; D is perhaps TRBD1 (6 bases). The CDR3 is made up of 15 amino acids. Looked up from germline, CDR1 is KGHSH and CDR2 is LQKENI. Deletions cut 3 bases from V and 2 bases from J, with 14 bases between. This chain's CDR3 is CASSPARTEAYEQYF. The CDR3 nucleotides are TGTGCCAGCTCACCCGCCCGGACAGAGGCCTACGAGCAGTACTTC.

On this clone itself: A junction end diverges from the germline sequence, so it may reflect a read error. The chain carries TRBV2 and TRBJ1-1; 8 positions match TRBD1. This CDR3 comprises 14 residues. Germline V gives CDR1 SNHLY, CDR2 FYNNEI. CDR3 in amino acids: CASSMDRVKTEAFF. The CDR3 region has the DNA TGTGCCAGCAGCATGGACAGGGTGAAGACTGAAGCTTTCTTT.

The chain carries TRBV6-1 and TRBJ1-1, with D perhaps TRBD1 (6 bases). From germline, CDR1 is MNHNS and CDR2 SASEGT. CDR3 size: 14 residues. V was clipped by 5 bases and J by 8 bases, with 18 bases between them. CDR3: CASSPNRGGHEAFF. The CDR3 region has the DNA TGTGCCAGCAGTCCCAACCGGGGGGGGCACGAAGCTTTCTTT.

This clone was found a few times. The chain is built from TRBV7-2 and TRBJ2-7, with D maybe TRBD1 (7 bases). The CDR3 has 15 residues. The germline CDR1 and CDR2 sequences are SGHTA and FQGNSA. V was cut by 1 base and J by 2 bases, with 12 bases left in between. The chain's CDR3 is CASSLEGRGAYEQYF. CDR3 nucleotide sequence: TGTGCCAGCAGCTTAGAAGGCAGGGGGGCCTACGAGCAGTACTTC.

The rearrangement links TRBV7-2 to TRBJ2-7; TRBD1 agrees at 9 bases. CDR1 is SGHTA and CDR2 is FQGNSA in the germline V gene. CDR3 size: 13 residues. The ends lost 8 bases at V and 3 bases at J; junction bases unmatched: 5. The DNA of the CDR3 is TGTGCCAGCCGACAGGGGGTTGACTACGAGCAGTACTTC. It translates to CASRQGVDYEQYF.

The chain couples TRBV7-6 to TRBJ2-1, with a possible D match to TRBD2 (5 bases). Deletions cut 1 base from V and 5 bases from J, with 9 bases between. The CDR3 loop spans 14 amino acids. In germline, CDR1 is SGHVS, CDR2 FNYEAQ. The CDR3 sequence is CASSLVTRDNEQFF. The CDR3, as DNA: TGTGCCAGCAGCTTAGTAACTAGAGACAATGAGCAGTTCTTC.

The V gene is TRBV5-6, the J gene TRBJ2-3, with no clear D. CDR3 size: 11 residues. CDR1 and CDR2 (germline): SGHDT, YYEEEE. Trimming stripped 4 bases from V and 8 bases from J, with 8 bases between. CDR3 amino acids: CASSRPGTQYF. CDR3 nucleotide sequence: TGTGCCAGCAGCCGGCCAGGTACGCAGTATTTT.

V and J are TRBV4-1 and TRBJ2-1; 8 bases are a match to TRBD1. V shed 5 bases, J shed 3 bases, and the junction held 6 bases outside the gene matches. Germline V gives CDR1 MGHRA, CDR2 YSYEKL. The CDR3 loop spans 15 amino acids. The CDR3 spells CASSTRQGNYNEQFF. CDR3 coding DNA: TGCGCCAGCAGCACTAGACAGGGGAACTACAATGAGCAGTTCTTC.

The V call is TRBV5-1, the J call TRBJ2-3, with a tentative D call TRBD2 (6 bases). Germline assignment: CDR1 SGHRS and CDR2 YFSETQ. Trimming took 5 bases from V and 6 from J, leaving 16 bases between them. This CDR3 is 14 amino acids long. The CDR3 DNA sequence: TGCGCCAGCAGGCGGGGACGGGCATCCGATACGCAGTATTTT. Translation gives CASRRGRASDTQYF.

The chain couples TRBV4-1 to TRBJ2-2, with no clear D. The CDR3 totals 17 residues. V gave up 0 bases and J gave up 8 bases, with 19 bases separating them. Germline V lookup: CDR1 MGHRA, CDR2 YSYEKL. CDR3 nucleotides: TGCGCCAGCAGCCAAGATCCCCCCAGGCCTCTCAGGGGGGAGCTGTTTTTT. The encoded protein is CASSQDPPRPLRGELFF.

This rearrangement joins TRBV19 to TRBJ2-2; 7 bases agree with TRBD2. V lost 8 bases to trimming and J lost 6 bases; unmatched junction nucleotides: 9. The CDR3 runs 14 residues. Looked up from germline, CDR1 is LNHDA and CDR2 is SQIVND (reference sequence). The CDR3 region has the DNA TGTGCCAGTCATAGGCGGGAGAGTTCCGGGGAGCTGTTTTTT. Translated: CASHRRESSGELFF.

This rearrangement joins TRBV7-2 to TRBJ1-1, with D unclear. The CDR3 length is 13 residues. The germline CDR1 and CDR2 sequences are SGHTA and FQGNSA. Between the trimmed V and J ends, which lost 3 bases and 1 base, there was a span of 6 bases. CDR3 DNA sequence: TGTGCCAGCAGCTTTAACAGGAACACTGAAGCTTTCTTT. Its translation: CASSFNRNTEAFF.

This chain uses TRBV6-6 with TRBJ1-4; possibly TRBD1 for D (6 bases). V dropped 4 bases and J dropped 4 bases, with 13 bases sitting between them. Germline lookup yields CDR1 MNHNY and CDR2 SVGAGI (reference sequence). This CDR3 contains 15 residues. In DNA form, the CDR3 reads TGTGCCAGCAGTTTTCTTTCAGGGGTTAATGAAAAACTGTTTTTT. Translated: CASSFLSGVNEKLFF.

The rearrangement links TRBV5-1 to TRBJ2-5; weak D call: TRBD1 (7 bases). The end of the DNA fits TRBJ2-7 better, so the J call may be wrong. The V gene's germline CDR1 is SGHRS and CDR2 YFSETQ. The CDR3 sequence is 15 residues long. CDR3 region: CASSLFAGGIYEQYF. The CDR3 bases are TGCGCCAGCAGCTTGTTCGCAGGGGGGATCTACGAGCAGTACTTC.

The chain is built from TRBV19 and TRBJ2-2; D is possibly TRBD1 (5 bases). V gave up 6 bases and J gave up 0 bases, with 5 bases separating them. Germline values: CDR1 LNHDA, CDR2 SQIVND (reference sequence). The CDR3 is 13 amino acids. The CDR3 DNA is TGTGCCAGTAGGACAGCGAACACCGGGGAGCTGTTTTTT. It encodes CASRTANTGELFF.

The CDR3 sequence is CASIGAQETQYF. The CDR3, as DNA: TGTGCCAGCATCGGAGCCCAAGAGACCCAGTACTTC. The gene calls are TRBV25-1 and TRBJ2-5, with D hard to call. The CDR3 extends over 12 amino acids. Germline loops: CDR1 MGHDK, CDR2 SYGVNS. V was clipped by 7 bases and J by 1 base, with 7 bases between them.

The chain joins TRBV7-9 to TRBJ2-7; 8 bases agree with TRBD2. There are 17 residues in the CDR3. V gave up 0 bases and J gave up 0 bases; unmatched junction bases: 7. Per germline, CDR1 SEHNR and CDR2 FQNEAQ (reference sequence). CDR3 nucleotides: TGTGCCAGCAGCTTAGCGCATTTGCGGGAGGTCTCCTACGAGCAGTACTTC. This encodes CASSLAHLREVSYEQYF.

The chain joins TRBV2 to TRBJ1-1, with D possibly TRBD1 on 6 matching bases. This CDR3 contains 16 residues. V shed 6 bases and J shed 0 bases, with 17 bases lying between them. Looked up from germline, CDR1 is SNHLY and CDR2 is FYNNEI. CDR3 in amino acids: CASRLQGGAMNTEAFF. DNA of the CDR3: TGTGCCAGCAGACTCCAAGGGGGAGCTATGAACACTGAAGCTTTCTTT. Together with reference TRBV2 and TRBJ1-1, the CDR3 gives the full variable domain: EPEVTQTPSHQVTQMGQEVILRCVPISNHLYFYWYRQILGQKVEFLVSFYNNEISEKSEIFDDQFSVERPDGSNFTLKIRSTKLEDSAMYFCASRLQGGAMNTEAFFGQGTRLTVV.

This clone was detected once. This chain joins TRBV5-6 and TRBJ1-5, with 9 nucleotides matching TRBD1. The CDR3 is made up of 15 amino acids. V was clipped by 3 bases and J by 6 bases; unmatched bases: 7. Per the germline V gene, CDR1 is SGHDT and CDR2 is YYEEEE. CDR3 nucleotide sequence: TGTGCCAGCAGCTCGGGGACAGGGCCGAGTCAGCCCCAGCATTTT. Encoded protein: CASSSGTGPSQPQHF.

This rearrangement joins TRBV18 to TRBJ2-7; TRBD1 might be the D (5 bases). Per germline, CDR1 KGHSH and CDR2 LQKENI. This CDR3 is built from 14 residues. V lost 2 bases and J lost 3, with 11 bases in between. The CDR3 DNA follows: TGTGCCAGCTCACCAGACGACAGAGTCTACGAGCAGTACTTC. As protein: CASSPDDRVYEQYF.

The chain joins TRBV7-6 to TRBJ1-1; D unclear. The CDR3 totals 16 residues. Trimming stripped 2 bases from V and 0 bases from J, with 13 bases between. Germline CDR1 reads SGHVS; CDR2 reads FNYEAQ. DNA of the CDR3: TGTGCCAGCAGCTTATCAGACGACGCGGTGAACACTGAAGCTTTCTTT. Residues: CASSLSDDAVNTEAFF.

The chain carries TRBV12-5 and TRBJ2-1, with 7 bases lining up with TRBD2. Germline loops: CDR1 LGHNT, CDR2 FRNRAP. The junction had 7 bases not matched to a gene; V was cut back by 1 base and J by 7 bases. This CDR3 is 15 amino acids long. CDR3 DNA sequence: TGTGCTAGTGGTTTGGGGCTAGCGGAGATTAATGAGCAGTTCTTC. This codes for CASGLGLAEINEQFF.

The chain couples TRBV9 to TRBJ1-5; TRBD1 matches 7 bases. Germline V gene sequence: CDR1 SGDLS, CDR2 YYNGEE. J gave up 6 bases and V 0 bases, and 3 bases lay outside the gene matches. The CDR3 has 14 residues. This CDR3 reads CASSVEGAGQPQHF. CDR3 nucleotides: TGTGCCAGCAGCGTAGAGGGGGCAGGTCAGCCCCAGCATTTT.